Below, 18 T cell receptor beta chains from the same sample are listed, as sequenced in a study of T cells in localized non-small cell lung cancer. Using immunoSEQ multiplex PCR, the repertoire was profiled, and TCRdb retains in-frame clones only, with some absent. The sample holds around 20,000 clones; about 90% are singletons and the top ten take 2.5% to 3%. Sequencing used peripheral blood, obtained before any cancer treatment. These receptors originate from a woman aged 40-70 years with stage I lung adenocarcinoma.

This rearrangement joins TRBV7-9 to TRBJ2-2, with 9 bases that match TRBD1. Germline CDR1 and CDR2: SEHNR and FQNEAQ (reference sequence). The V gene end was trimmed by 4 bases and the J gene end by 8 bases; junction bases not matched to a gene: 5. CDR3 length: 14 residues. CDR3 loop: CASSSTGGSGELFF. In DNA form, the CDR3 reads TGTGCCAGCAGCTCGACAGGGGGTTCTGGGGAGCTGTTTTTT.

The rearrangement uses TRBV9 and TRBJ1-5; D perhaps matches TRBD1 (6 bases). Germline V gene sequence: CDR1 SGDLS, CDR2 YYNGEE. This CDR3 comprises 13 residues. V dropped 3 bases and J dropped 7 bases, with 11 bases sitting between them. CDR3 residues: CASSATGRQPQHF. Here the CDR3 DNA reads TGTGCCAGCAGCGCCACAGGGCGGCAGCCCCAGCATTTT.

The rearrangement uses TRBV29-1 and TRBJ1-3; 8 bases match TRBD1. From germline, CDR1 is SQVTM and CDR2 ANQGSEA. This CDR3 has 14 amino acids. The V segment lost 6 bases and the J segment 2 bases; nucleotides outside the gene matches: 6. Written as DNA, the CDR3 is TGCAGCGTGCACGAACAGGGGGCTGGAAACACCATATATTTT. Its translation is CSVHEQGAGNTIYF.

The CDR3 loop is CASSLVPSGMETEQFF. DNA for the CDR3: TGCGCCAGCAGCTTGGTGCCTAGCGGGATGGAGACTGAGCAGTTCTTC. V gene TRBV5-1 combines with J gene TRBJ2-1, with TRBD2 identical over 9 bases. Germline assignment: CDR1 SGHRS and CDR2 YFSETQ. The CDR3 loop spans 16 amino acids. The ends lost 0 bases at V and 9 bases at J; junction bases unmatched: 10.

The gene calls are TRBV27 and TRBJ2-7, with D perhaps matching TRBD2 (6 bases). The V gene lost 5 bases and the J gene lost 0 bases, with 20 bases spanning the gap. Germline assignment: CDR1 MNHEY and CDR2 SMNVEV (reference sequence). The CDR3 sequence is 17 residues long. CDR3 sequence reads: CASSPWSLAGTSYEQYF. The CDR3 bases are TGTGCCAGCAGTCCATGGTCACTAGCTGGGACCTCCTACGAGCAGTACTTC.

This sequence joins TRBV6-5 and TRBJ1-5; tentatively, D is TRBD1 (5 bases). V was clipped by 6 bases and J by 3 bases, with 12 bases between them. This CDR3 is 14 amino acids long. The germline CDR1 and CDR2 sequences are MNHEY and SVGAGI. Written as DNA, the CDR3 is TGTGCCAGCAGCCGCCCGGGGGTCAATCAGCCCCAGCATTTT. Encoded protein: CASSRPGVNQPQHF.

CDR3 coding DNA: TGTGCCAGTAGTATGAGGGACAGGGGCATTCAGTACTTC. This codes for CASSMRDRGIQYF. This rearrangement joins TRBV19 to TRBJ2-4; TRBD1 agrees at 10 bases. The trim removed 3 bases at V and 9 bases at J, leaving 2 bases unmatched. The germline V gene encodes CDR1 LNHDA and CDR2 SQIVND (reference sequence). This CDR3 has 13 amino acids.

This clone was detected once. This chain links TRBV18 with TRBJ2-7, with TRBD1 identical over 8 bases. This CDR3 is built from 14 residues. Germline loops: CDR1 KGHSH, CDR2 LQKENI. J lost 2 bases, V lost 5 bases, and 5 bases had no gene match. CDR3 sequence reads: CASSAGTGAYEQYF. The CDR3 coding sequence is TGTGCCAGCTCAGCAGGGACAGGTGCCTACGAGCAGTACTTC.

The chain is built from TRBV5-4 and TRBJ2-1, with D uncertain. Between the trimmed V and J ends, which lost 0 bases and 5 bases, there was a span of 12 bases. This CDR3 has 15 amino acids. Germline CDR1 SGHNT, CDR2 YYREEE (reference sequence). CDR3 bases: TGTGCCAGCAGCTTGGCGGCGCGGAGAGACAATGAGCAGTTCTTC. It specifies CASSLAARRDNEQFF. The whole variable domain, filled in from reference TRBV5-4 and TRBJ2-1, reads ETGVTQSPTHLIKTRGQQVTLRCSSQSGHNTVSWYQQALGQGPQFIFQYYREEENGRGNFPPRFSGLQFPNYSSELNVNALELDDSALYLCASSLAARRDNEQFFGPGTRLTVL.

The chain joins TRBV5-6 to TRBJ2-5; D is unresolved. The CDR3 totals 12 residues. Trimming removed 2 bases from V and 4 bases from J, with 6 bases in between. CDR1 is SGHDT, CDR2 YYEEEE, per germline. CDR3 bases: TGTGCCAGCAGCTTCCCCAGAGAGACCCAGTACTTC. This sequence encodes CASSFPRETQYF.

This CDR3 is CASKQQGVGNQPQHF. The CDR3 region has the DNA TGTGCCAGCAAGCAACAGGGGGTTGGCAATCAGCCCCAGCATTTT. This chain uses TRBV6-5 with TRBJ1-5; 8 nucleotides align to TRBD1. Germline V gene lookup returns CDR1 MNHEY and CDR2 SVGAGI. This CDR3 contains 15 residues. J was trimmed by 2 bases and V by 7 bases; bases with no gene match: 7.

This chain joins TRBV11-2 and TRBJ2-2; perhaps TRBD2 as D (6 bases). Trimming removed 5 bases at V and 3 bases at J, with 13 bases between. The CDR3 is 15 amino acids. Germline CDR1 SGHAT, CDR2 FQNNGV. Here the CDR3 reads CASSRRDFYTGELFF. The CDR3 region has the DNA TGTGCCAGCAGCCGAAGGGACTTCTACACCGGGGAGCTGTTTTTT. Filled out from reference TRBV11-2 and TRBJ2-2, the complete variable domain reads EAGVAQSPRYKIIEKRQSVAFWCNPISGHATLYWYQQILGQGPKLLIQFQNNGVVDDSQLPKDRFSAERLKGVDSTLKIQPAKLEDSAVYLCASSRRDFYTGELFFGEGSRLTVL.

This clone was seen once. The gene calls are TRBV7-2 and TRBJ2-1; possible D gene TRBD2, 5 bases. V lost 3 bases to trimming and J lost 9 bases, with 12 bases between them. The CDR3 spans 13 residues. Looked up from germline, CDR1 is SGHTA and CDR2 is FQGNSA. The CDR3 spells CASSFGGRPEQFF. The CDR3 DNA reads TGTGCCAGCAGCTTTGGTGGGAGACCTGAGCAGTTCTTC.

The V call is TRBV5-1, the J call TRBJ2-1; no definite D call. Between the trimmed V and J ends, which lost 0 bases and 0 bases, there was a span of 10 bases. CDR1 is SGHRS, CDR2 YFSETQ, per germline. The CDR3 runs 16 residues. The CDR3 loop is CASSLDGDSSYNEQFF. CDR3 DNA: TGCGCCAGCAGCTTGGATGGGGATAGCTCCTACAATGAGCAGTTCTTC.

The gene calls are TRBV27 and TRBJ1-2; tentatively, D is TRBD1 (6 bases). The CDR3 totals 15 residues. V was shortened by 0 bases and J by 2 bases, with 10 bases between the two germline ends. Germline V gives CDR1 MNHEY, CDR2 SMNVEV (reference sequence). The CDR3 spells CASSLSPRGNYGYTF. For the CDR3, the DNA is TGTGCCAGCAGTTTATCCCCTAGGGGGAACTATGGCTACACCTTC.

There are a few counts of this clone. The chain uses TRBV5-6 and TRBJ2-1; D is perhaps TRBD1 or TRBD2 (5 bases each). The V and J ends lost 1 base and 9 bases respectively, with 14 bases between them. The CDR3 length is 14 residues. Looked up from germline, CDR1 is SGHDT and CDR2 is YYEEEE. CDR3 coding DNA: TGTGCCAGCAGCTTGACCGGGGCGAGGGCTGAGCAGTTCTTC. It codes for CASSLTGARAEQFF.

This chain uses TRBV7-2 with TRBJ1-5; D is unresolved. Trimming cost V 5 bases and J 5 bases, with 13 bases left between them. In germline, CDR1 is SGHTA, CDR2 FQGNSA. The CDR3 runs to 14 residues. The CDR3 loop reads CASSVDWSYQPQHF. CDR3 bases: TGTGCCAGCAGCGTGGACTGGAGTTATCAGCCCCAGCATTTT.

CDR3 sequence (DNA): TGTGCCAGCAGCCTTCAGGGACAACGCTACGAGCAGTACTTC. This sequence encodes CASSLQGQRYEQYF. This chain connects TRBV6-6 to TRBJ2-7; possibly TRBD1 for D (6 bases). Trimming shortened V by 6 bases and J by 3 bases, and 15 bases separated the two germline ends. The CDR3 contains 14 residues. CDR1 and CDR2 (germline): MNHNY, SVGAGI (reference sequence).